This T cell receptor (beta chain) was captured by sequencing in a study of T cell responses to AZD1222 COVID-19 vaccine. The method was immunoSEQ multiplex PCR; TCRdb's version includes in-frame clones alone and lacks a portion of them. The sample yields roughly 150,000 clones, 80% to 95% seen once. This CDR3 has 13 residues. The germline V and J ends were trimmed by 5 bases and 5 bases, with 15 bases remaining between them. Germline-derived CDR1 and CDR2 are GTSNPN and SVGIG (reference sequence). Source: peripheral blood, taken on day 0 of AZD1222 vaccination. This TCR derives from an adult in good health. The chain links TRBV30 to TRBJ1-1; TRBD1 is a possible D gene (5 bases). CDR3 DNA sequence: TGTGCCTGGGAAGGGGAGGTGAGGACTGAAGCTTTCTTT. It encodes CAWEGEVRTEAFF.